This TCR beta chain was sequenced in a study of immune evolution from preneoplasia to lung adenocarcinoma. About the study: HLA loss of heterozygosity: roughly 7.5% AIS, about 15% MIA, around 35% ADC, none AAH.

Some clones are missing from TCRdb's copy, which holds only in-frame ones; the method was immunoSEQ multiplex PCR. The sample holds 6,000 to 8,500 clones, about 85% seen once. Germline V gene sequence: CDR1 KGHSH, CDR2 LQKENI. V lost 6 bases and J lost 8, with 19 bases in between. The CDR3 runs 14 residues. This clone was picked up a small number of times. Sequencing was done on a sample of FFPE minimally invasive lung adenocarcinoma tissue. The origin of this receptor is an elderly person with lung adenocarcinoma. This chain connects TRBV18 to TRBJ1-2; D remains unclear. The CDR3 loop is CASSLGNFVDGYTF. The DNA for the CDR3 is TGTGCCAGCTCCCTAGGCAATTTCGTGGACGGCTACACCTTC.